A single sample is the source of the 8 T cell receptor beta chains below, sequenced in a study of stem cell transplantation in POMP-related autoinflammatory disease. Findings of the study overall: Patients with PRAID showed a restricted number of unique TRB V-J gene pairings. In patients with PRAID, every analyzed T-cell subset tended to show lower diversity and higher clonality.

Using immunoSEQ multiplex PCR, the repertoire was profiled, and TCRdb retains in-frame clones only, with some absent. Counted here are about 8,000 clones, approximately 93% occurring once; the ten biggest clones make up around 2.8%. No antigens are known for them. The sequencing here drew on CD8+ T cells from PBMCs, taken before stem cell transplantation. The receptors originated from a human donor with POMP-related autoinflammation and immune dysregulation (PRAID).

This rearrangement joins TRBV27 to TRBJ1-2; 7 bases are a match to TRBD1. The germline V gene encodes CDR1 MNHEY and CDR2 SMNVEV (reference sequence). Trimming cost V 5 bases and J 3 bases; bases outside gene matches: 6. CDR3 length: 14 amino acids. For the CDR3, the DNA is TGTGCCAGCAGTACAAGGACAGGATACTATGGCTACACCTTC. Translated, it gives CASSTRTGYYGYTF.

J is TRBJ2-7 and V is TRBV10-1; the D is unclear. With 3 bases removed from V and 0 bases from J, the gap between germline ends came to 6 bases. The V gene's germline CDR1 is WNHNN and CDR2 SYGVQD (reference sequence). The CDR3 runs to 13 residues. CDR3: CASSDDTSYEQYF. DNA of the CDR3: TGCGCCAGCAGTGACGACACCTCCTACGAGCAGTACTTC.

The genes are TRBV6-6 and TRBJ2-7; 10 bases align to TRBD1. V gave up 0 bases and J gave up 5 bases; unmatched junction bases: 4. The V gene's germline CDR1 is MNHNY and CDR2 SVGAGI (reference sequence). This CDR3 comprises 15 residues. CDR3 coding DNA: TGTGCCAGCAGTTACTCCGGACAGGGGGAAAACGAGCAGTACTTC. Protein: CASSYSGQGENEQYF.

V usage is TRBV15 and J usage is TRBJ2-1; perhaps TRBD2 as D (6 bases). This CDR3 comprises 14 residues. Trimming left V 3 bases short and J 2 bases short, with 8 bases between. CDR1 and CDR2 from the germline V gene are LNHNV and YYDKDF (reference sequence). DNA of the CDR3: TGTGCCACCAGCAGCGGGAGCACCTACAATGAGCAGTTCTTC. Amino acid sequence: CATSSGSTYNEQFF.

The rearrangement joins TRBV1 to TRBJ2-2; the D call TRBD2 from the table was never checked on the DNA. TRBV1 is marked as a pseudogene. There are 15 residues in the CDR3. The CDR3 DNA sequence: TGCACCAGCAGCCCAGGGACTAGCGGGAAGGGGGAGCTGTTTTTT. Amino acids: CTSSPGTSGKGELFF.

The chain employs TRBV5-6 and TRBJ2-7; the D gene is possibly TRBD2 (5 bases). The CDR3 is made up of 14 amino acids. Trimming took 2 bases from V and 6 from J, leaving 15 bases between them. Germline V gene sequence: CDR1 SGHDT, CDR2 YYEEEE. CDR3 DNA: TGTGCCAGCAGCTTCCCGGGAACAGCCCCCGAGCAGTACTTC. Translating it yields CASSFPGTAPEQYF.

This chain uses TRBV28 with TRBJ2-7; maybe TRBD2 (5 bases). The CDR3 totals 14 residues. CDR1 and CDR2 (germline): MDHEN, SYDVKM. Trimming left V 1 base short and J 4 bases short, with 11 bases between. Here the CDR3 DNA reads TGTGCCAGCAGTTTATCGGGGTTGGGATACGAGCAGTACTTC. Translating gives CASSLSGLGYEQYF.

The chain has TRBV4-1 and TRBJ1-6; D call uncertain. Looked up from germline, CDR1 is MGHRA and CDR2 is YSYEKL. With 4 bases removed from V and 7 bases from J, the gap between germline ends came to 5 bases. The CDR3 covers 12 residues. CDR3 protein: CASSRPNSPLHF. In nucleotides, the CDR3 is TGCGCCAGCAGCCGCCCGAATTCACCCCTCCACTTT.